This T cell receptor beta chain was sequenced for a study of PD-L1 blockade in urothelial cancer. Regarding time point: pretreatment peripheral blood. Generated by immunoSEQ multiplex PCR, the TCRdb table keeps only in-frame clones and is missing some. This sample yields roughly 90,000 clones, of which around 90% are seen a single time; roughly 0.88% belongs to the top ten. CDR1 is MDHEN and CDR2 is SYDVKM in the germline V gene. This CDR3 contains 15 residues. J gave up 5 bases and V 6 bases, and 8 bases lay outside the gene matches. This clonotype was sampled from an elderly woman with urothelial cancer. The chain employs TRBV28 and TRBJ1-5, with 9 bases fitting TRBD1. Sequenced here: PBMCs, sampled around atezolizumab (anti-PD-L1) treatment. The CDR3 sequence: CASSRSTGGYQPQHF. The DNA of the CDR3 is TGTGCCAGCAGCCGAAGTACAGGGGGCTATCAGCCCCAGCATTTT.